The present TCR beta chain was sequenced within a study of blood T cell repertoires in COVID-19. Whole-study context: The United States, Italy and Spain supplied acute and convalescent COVID-19 samples. Nucleic acid was either cDNA or gDNA, and it came from T cells, B-cell-depleted T cells, or PBMCs.

This CDR3 spans 13 amino acids. The germline V and J ends were trimmed by 7 bases and 7 bases, with 16 bases remaining between them. Measured with immunoSEQ multiplex PCR; TCRdb has only the in-frame clones, and not every one. This sample has around 320,000 clones, with roughly 89% found just once. This TCR was recovered from a young woman with COVID-19, enrolled during active disease. The source material was peripheral blood. The rearrangement uses TRBV12-3 or TRBV12-4 and TRBJ1-1; D not resolved. This chain's CDR3 is CASTLPFTHEAFF. The CDR3 DNA is TGTGCCAGCACCTTACCCTTTACACATGAAGCTTTCTTT.